This T cell receptor (beta chain) was retrieved from a study of human T cells and chemical hapten exposure. Study-level information: Upper inner arm skin measuring approximately 2 cm by approximately 2 cm received 2% DPC for sensitization. Findings and caveats of the study: With patch test score, the counts of PT1 expanded TCRs showed a positive correlation.

Worth noting for this clonotype: The antigen remains unidentified.

TCRdb re-called the RACE reads through MiXCR, storing one row per CDR3 protein. In the table there are fewer than 300,000 distinct CDR3 sequences, approximately 8.6% of which are singletons. Germline CDR1 reads MDHEN; CDR2 reads SYDVKM. This CDR3 has 14 amino acids. Trimming left V 8 bases short and J 7 bases short, with 18 bases between. The time point: pre-sensitization, week 0. Treatment defined: therapeutic diphenylcyclopropenone sensitization with weekly scalp DPC. Investigators collected blood before applying each patch test. The sequenced sample was whole blood, obtained in connection with sensitization to the hapten diphenylcyclopropenone (DPC). The source of this sequence is a woman aged 40 to 55 with alopecia areata. Some clones in this sample may be carry-over from other donors' samples. The chain carries TRBV28 and TRBJ1-5, with D maybe TRBD1 (5 bases). The CDR3 loop is CASCPTGVLQPQHF. CDR3 DNA: TGTGCCAGCTGCCCTACAGGAGTCTTACAGCCCCAGCATTTT.